This T cell receptor beta chain originates from a study of blood T cell repertoires in COVID-19. Produced via immunoSEQ multiplex PCR; TCRdb's table is partial and in-frame only. This table has 250,000 to 300,000 clones, around 86% appearing once. Germline V gene sequence: CDR1 LNHDA, CDR2 SQIVND (reference sequence). With 6 bases removed from V and 1 base from J, the gap between germline ends came to 13 bases. CDR3 size: 15 residues. The chain has TRBV19 and TRBJ1-5; no clear D. Sequenced material: PBMCs or T cells enriched from blood (not recorded which). This sequence originates from a woman between 40 and 50 years old who had recovered from COVID-19. CDR3 bases: TGTGCCAGTAGCCACCCGCGGGGAAGCAATCAGCCCCAGCATTTT. It translates to CASSHPRGSNQPQHF.